Listed here is a single T cell receptor (beta chain). Its antigen is not identified. The data were taken from a study of shared clonotypes between healthy human individuals. Study summary: Each donor had three CD4 naive, three CD4 memory, two CD8 naive and one CD8 memory plate.

Sorted-subset replicate PCRs used about 190 ng of genomic DNA. This amount corresponded to approximately 30,000 T cell genomes. Sequencing used immunoSEQ multiplex PCR; TCRdb keeps in-frame clones, though not all of them. The sample has over a million clones; approximately 72% are singletons. The CDR3 totals 16 residues. The V and J ends lost 3 bases and 7 bases, in that order; junction bases with no gene match: 6. Findings and limits, study-wide: At large depth, rarefaction still showed sorted-subset sequencing to be incomplete. Clonotype sharing among donors was expected to depend on sequencing depth.

The rearrangement uses TRBV5-3 and TRBJ2-1, with 14 positions matching TRBD2. TRBV5-3 is treated as an ORF (open reading frame) with a function not yet certain. The origin of this receptor is a man between 18 and 29 years old in good health. The sample consisted of memory CD4+ T cells sorted from blood. The sample's subset: CD45RA-negative fraction. This CDR3 is CARSSRTSGRRNEQFF. The CDR3 DNA follows: TGTGCCAGAAGCTCTAGGACTAGCGGGAGGAGGAATGAGCAGTTCTTC.